This T cell receptor (beta chain) was captured in a study of human T cells and chemical hapten exposure. Study context: Researchers reported sensitizing a roughly 2 cm by roughly 2 cm upper inner arm skin site with 2% DPC.

Notes on the study in general: With DPC sensitization, TCRs exceeding 1 in 1000 frequency showed no change.

Unique molecular identifiers were attached to individual cDNA molecules during library preparation. Each CDR3 protein is one row after TCRdb ran MiXCR on the RACE reads. The sample has fewer than 60,000 distinct CDR3 sequences; roughly 12% are singletons. The time point here: pre-sensitization, week 0. Stated treatment: therapeutic diphenylcyclopropenone sensitization with weekly scalp DPC. Blood collection happened ahead of applying each patch test. This clonotype was found a few times. The antigen is not known. The CDR3 is 13 residues long. The ends were cut back, 4 bases at V and 3 bases at J, with 13 bases in the middle. From germline, CDR1 is DFQATT and CDR2 SNEGSKA (reference sequence).

The chain joins TRBV20-1 to TRBJ2-7; tentative D call: TRBD2 (5 bases). This TCR derives from a woman in her thirties or forties with alopecia areata. Some clones in this sample may be carry-over from other donors' samples. The source was whole blood, collected in connection with sensitization to the hapten diphenylcyclopropenone (DPC). The CDR3 loop reads CSANLATVYEQYF. Here the CDR3 DNA reads TGCAGTGCTAATCTAGCTACAGTCTACGAGCAGTACTTC.